This passage covers 8 T cell receptor beta chains from one sample sequenced in a study of blood T cell repertoires in COVID-19. Some clones are missing from TCRdb's copy, which holds only in-frame ones; the method was immunoSEQ multiplex PCR. The table has approximately 250,000 clones, about 82% seen once. Sequenced sample: peripheral blood. The receptors originated from a woman aged 80 or over with COVID-19, enrolled during active disease.

The CDR3 nucleotides read TGTGCCAGCATACTAGACAGGGCACTGGATGAAGCTTTCTTT. Its protein product is CASILDRALDEAFF. The chain uses TRBV6-5 and TRBJ1-1, with TRBD1 identical over 7 bases. Germline lookup yields CDR1 MNHEY and CDR2 SVGAGI. This CDR3 is 14 amino acids long. Trimming at V came to 7 bases and at J to 7 bases, leaving 12 bases not matched to a gene.

V gene TRBV3-1 (or the pseudogene TRBV3-2) combines with J gene TRBJ1-3; 7 bases match TRBD1. CDR3 length equals 13 residues. Trimming took 4 bases from V and 14 from J; bases not matched to a gene: 11. Germline CDR1 and CDR2: LGHDT and YNNKEL (reference sequence). The CDR3 region is CASSPWGQYVVYF. CDR3 nucleotides: TGTGCCAGCAGCCCGTGGGGACAGTACGTCGTATATTTT.

V and J are TRBV5-8 and TRBJ1-5; TRBD1 aligns across 7 bases. There are 13 residues in the CDR3. CDR1 is SGHTS and CDR2 is YDEGEE in the germline V gene. Losses at the gene ends were 4 bases for V and 7 bases for J; bases not matched to a gene: 5. The CDR3 DNA reads as TGTGCCAGCAGCCAGGACAGGAGCCAGCCCCAGCATTTT. Its protein product is CASSQDRSQPQHF.

This chain joins TRBV9 and TRBJ1-6; D unclear. V was clipped by 1 base and J by 5 bases, with 4 bases between them. Germline V lookup: CDR1 SGDLS, CDR2 YYNGEE. This CDR3 spans 13 amino acids. The DNA of the CDR3 is TGTGCCAGCAGCGTACAGGATAATTCACCCCTCCACTTT. It translates to CASSVQDNSPLHF.

The chain has TRBV19 and TRBJ2-3; 11 bases fit TRBD2. The CDR3 is 15 amino acids. Germline V gene sequence: CDR1 LNHDA, CDR2 SQIVND (reference sequence). With 6 bases clipped from V and 3 bases from J, the junction kept 5 bases outside the gene matches. The CDR3 DNA reads TGTGCCAGTAGAAATAGCGGGGGGGTAACAGATACGCAGTATTTT. The encoded protein is CASRNSGGVTDTQYF.

This rearrangement joins TRBV5-5 to TRBJ2-2; 8 bases are shared with TRBD2. Germline V gives CDR1 SGHKS, CDR2 YYEKEE (reference sequence). This CDR3 is 15 amino acids long. V gave up 0 bases and J gave up 7 bases; unmatched junction bases: 5. The CDR3: CASSLDGGAFGELFF. As DNA, the CDR3 is TGTGCCAGCAGCTTGGACGGGGGGGCCTTCGGGGAGCTGTTTTTT.

This chain uses TRBV9 with TRBJ1-5; D unresolved. There are 11 residues in the CDR3. Germline V lookup: CDR1 SGDLS, CDR2 YYNGEE. CDR3 nucleotides: TGTGTCGTTTATAGCAATCAGCCCCAGCATTTT. Its protein is CVVYSNQPQHF.

The count of this clone is one. The gene calls are TRBV3-1 (or the pseudogene TRBV3-2) and TRBJ1-1; D is possibly TRBD1 (6 bases). Germline CDR1 LGHDT, CDR2 YNNKEL (reference sequence). V was clipped by 2 bases and J by 5 bases, with 12 bases between them. The CDR3 contains 14 residues. CDR3 residues: CASSQLRGLTEAFF. CDR3 coding DNA: TGTGCCAGCAGCCAACTTAGGGGGTTGACTGAAGCTTTCTTT.